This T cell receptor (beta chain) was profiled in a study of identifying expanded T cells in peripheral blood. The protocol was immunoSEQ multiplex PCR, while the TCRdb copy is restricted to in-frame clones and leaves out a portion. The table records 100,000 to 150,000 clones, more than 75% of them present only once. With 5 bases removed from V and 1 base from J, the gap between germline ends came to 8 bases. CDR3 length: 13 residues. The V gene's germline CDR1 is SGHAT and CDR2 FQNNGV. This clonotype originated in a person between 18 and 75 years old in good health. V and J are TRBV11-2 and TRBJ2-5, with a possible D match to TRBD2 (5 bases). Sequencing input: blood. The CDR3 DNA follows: TGTGCCAGCAGCGACGGGATCCAAGAGACCCAGTACTTC. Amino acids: CASSDGIQETQYF.